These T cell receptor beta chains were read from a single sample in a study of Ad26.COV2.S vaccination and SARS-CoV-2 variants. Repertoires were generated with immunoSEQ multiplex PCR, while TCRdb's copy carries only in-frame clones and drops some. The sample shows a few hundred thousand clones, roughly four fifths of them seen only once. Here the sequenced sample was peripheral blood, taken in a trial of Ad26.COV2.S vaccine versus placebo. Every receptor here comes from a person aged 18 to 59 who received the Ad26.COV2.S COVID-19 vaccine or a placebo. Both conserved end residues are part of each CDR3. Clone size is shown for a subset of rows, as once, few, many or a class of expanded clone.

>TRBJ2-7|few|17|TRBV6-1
CASSDATGTLGPYEQYF
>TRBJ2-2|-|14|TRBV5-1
CASSLLVSGGELFF
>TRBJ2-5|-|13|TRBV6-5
CASSWTDQETQYF
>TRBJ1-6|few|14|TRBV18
CASSPAGSNSPLHF
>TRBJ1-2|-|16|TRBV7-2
CASSYLQGAVLEGYTF
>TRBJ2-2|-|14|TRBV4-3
CASSQLIYTGELFF
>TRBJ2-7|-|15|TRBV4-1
CASSQESSIQYEQYF
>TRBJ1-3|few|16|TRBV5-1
CASSLAGGSSGNTIYF
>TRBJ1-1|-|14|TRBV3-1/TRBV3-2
CASSPRETGTEAFF
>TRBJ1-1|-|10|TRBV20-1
CSASNTEAFF
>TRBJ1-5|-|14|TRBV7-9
CASSEDRVGQPQHF
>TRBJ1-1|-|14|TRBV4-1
CASSLGTAYTEAFF
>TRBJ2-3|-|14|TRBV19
CAAGRRASTDTQYF
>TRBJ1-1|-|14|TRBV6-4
CASRPSAANTEAFF
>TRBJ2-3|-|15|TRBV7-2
CASRRLGAGTDTQYF
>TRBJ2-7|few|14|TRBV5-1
CASVQGTGPYEQYF
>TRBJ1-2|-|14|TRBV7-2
CASSFQTVNYGYTF
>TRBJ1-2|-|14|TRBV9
CASSVQGASYGYTF
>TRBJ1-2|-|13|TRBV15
CATTPGQSYGYTF
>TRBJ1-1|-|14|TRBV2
CASREAGHRAEAFF
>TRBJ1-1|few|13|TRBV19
CASRGRANTEAFF
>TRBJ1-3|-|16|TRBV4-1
CASSQAPYVSGNTIYF
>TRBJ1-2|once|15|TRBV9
CASSGWGEADYGYTF
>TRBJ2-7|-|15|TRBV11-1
CASSLDLDSSYEQYF
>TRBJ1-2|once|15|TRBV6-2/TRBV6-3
CASSYQGGVNYGYTF
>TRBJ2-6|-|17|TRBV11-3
CASSIRTKLSGANVLTF
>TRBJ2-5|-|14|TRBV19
CASSIVGSGGPQYF
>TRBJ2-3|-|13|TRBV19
CASSMPGTDTQYF
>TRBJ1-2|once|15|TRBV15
CATSRPEQAYYGYTF
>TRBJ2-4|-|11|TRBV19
CASREAGIQYF
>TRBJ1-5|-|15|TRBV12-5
CASGFGTPSNQPQHF
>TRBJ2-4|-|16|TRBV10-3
CAISERTGLVGGDQYF
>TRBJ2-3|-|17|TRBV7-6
CASSLALAGVLTDTQYF
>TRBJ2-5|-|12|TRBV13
CASSLAEETQYF
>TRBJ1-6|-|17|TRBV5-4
CASSLAPGSSYNSPLHF
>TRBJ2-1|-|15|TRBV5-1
CASSFSGGPYNEQFF
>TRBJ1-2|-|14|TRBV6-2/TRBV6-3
CASTPGQGSYGYTF
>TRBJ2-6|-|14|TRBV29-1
CSVIQGSGANVLTF
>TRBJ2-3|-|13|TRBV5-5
CASSPRRADTQYF
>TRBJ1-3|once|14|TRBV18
CASSILGSGNTIYF
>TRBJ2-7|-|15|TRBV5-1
CASSPYSGRASEQYF
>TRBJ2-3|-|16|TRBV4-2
CASSERLAESTDTQYF
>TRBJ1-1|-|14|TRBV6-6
CASSYGGSGTEAFF
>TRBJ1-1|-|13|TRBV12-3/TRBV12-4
CASSFHPNTEAFF
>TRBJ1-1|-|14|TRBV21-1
CASSKWGMNTEAFF
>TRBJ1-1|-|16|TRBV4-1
CASSQPKGQGSTEAFF
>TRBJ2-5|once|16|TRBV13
CASSFIGLAGGETQYF
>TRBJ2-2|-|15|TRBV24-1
CATMEASGFVGELFF
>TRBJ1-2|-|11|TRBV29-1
CSVGQGALWTF
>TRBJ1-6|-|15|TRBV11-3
CASSLDTNPSSPLHF
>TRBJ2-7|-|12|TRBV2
CASTLTSYEQYF
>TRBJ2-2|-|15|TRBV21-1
CASSKGRPLDRELFF
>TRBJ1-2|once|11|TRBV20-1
CSARIRDRFTF
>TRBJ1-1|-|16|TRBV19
CASGPRGLVGHTEAFF